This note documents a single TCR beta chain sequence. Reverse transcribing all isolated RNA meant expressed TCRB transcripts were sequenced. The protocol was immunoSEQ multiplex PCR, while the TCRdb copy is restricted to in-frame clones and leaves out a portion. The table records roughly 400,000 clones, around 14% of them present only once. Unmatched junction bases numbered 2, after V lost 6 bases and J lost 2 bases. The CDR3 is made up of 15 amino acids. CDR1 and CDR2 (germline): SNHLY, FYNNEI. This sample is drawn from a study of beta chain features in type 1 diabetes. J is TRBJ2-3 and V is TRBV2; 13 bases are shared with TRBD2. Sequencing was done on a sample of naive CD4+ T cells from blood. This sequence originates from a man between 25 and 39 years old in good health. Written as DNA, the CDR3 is TGTGCCAGCAGAGGACTAGCGGGAGCCACAGATACGCAGTATTTT. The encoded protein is CASRGLAGATDTQYF.